Shown below are 24 T cell receptor beta chains from a single sample sequenced in a study of cytomegalovirus exposure and HLA in healthy donors. Sequencing was performed with immunoSEQ multiplex PCR; in TCRdb, only in-frame clones are kept and a portion is missing. The table records 100,000 to 150,000 clones, more than 95% of them present only once. The sequenced sample was PBMCs. All receptors come from a man aged 18 to 29 in good health and CMV-seronegative.

V gene TRBV9 combines with J gene TRBJ1-5; D uncertain. CDR1 and CDR2 from the germline V gene are SGDLS and YYNGEE. The CDR3 runs 12 residues. Trimming shortened V by 3 bases and J by 2 bases, and 3 bases separated the two germline ends. CDR3 loop: CASSGGNQPQHF. The CDR3 nucleotides read TGTGCCAGCAGCGGAGGCAATCAGCCCCAGCATTTT.

The J gene is TRBJ2-1, the V gene TRBV28, with a tentative D call TRBD1 (6 bases). With 2 bases removed from V and 10 bases from J, the gap between germline ends came to 15 bases. This CDR3 region has 14 residues. CDR1 and CDR2 (germline): MDHEN, SYDVKM. CDR3 in DNA: TGTGCCAGCAGTTTACTGCACAGAGGGGGAGAGCAGTTCTTC. This translates into CASSLLHRGGEQFF. The full variable domain, in which reference TRBV28 and TRBJ2-1 provide the parts outside the CDR3, is DVKVTQSSRYLVKRTGEKVFLECVQDMDHENMFWYRQDPGLGLRLIYFSYDVKMKEKGDIPEGYSVSREKKERFSLILESASTNQTSMYLCASSLLHRGGEQFFGPGTRLTVL.

The chain carries TRBV28 and TRBJ2-7; 7 bases match TRBD2. CDR3 length: 19 residues. Germline CDR1 MDHEN, CDR2 SYDVKM. V lost 3 bases, J lost 3 bases, and 20 bases stayed unmatched. The CDR3 reads CASSFLAGDQENLVYEQYF. The CDR3 DNA sequence: TGTGCCAGCAGTTTTCTGGCGGGAGACCAGGAAAATCTTGTCTACGAGCAGTACTTC.

This chain links TRBV2 with TRBJ1-2; 7 nucleotides line up with TRBD1. The CDR3 has 13 residues. CDR1 SNHLY and CDR2 FYNNEI come from the germline V gene. V shed 8 bases, J shed 8 bases, and the junction held 11 bases outside the gene matches. CDR3 coding DNA: TGTGCCAGCGAGGGGGCAGGGGCGAACGGCTACACCTTC. Translated, it gives CASEGAGANGYTF.

The gene calls are TRBV4-2 and TRBJ2-2; tentative D call: TRBD2 (5 bases). Trimming cost V 1 base and J 8 bases, with 8 bases left between them. The germline gives CDR1 LGHNA, CDR2 YNFKEQ. The CDR3 spans 13 residues. This CDR3 is CASSQVGKGELFF. The CDR3, as DNA: TGTGCCAGCAGCCAAGTCGGGAAAGGGGAGCTGTTTTTT.

V is TRBV5-3 and J is TRBJ2-2; tentatively, D is TRBD1 (5 bases). TRBV5-3 is identified as an open reading frame with a role that is uncertain. This CDR3 contains 15 residues. V was pared by 5 bases and J by 2 bases, with 13 bases between. This CDR3 is CARSIVTANTGELFF. CDR3 DNA: TGTGCCAGAAGTATCGTGACAGCAAACACCGGGGAGCTGTTTTTT.

The chain couples TRBV4-3 to TRBJ2-1; perhaps TRBD2 as D (6 bases). V shed 4 bases and J shed 1 base, with 14 bases lying between them. Germline CDR1 LGHNA, CDR2 YSLEER. The CDR3 length is 16 residues. The DNA for the CDR3 is TGCGCCAGCAGCCTGGGGACTGGGGGTTCCTACAATGAGCAGTTCTTC. Translation: CASSLGTGGSYNEQFF.

The genes are TRBV4-2 and TRBJ1-5, with D hard to call. Trimming left V 5 bases short and J 1 base short, with 15 bases between. There are 16 residues in the CDR3. Germline CDR1 LGHNA, CDR2 YNFKEQ. This CDR3 is CASSLEASRSNQPQHF. Here the CDR3 DNA reads TGTGCCAGCAGCTTAGAAGCTTCACGGAGCAATCAGCCCCAGCATTTT.

J is TRBJ2-6 and V is TRBV28; D unclear. Germline CDR1 and CDR2: MDHEN and SYDVKM. The CDR3 is 11 residues long. V was pared by 8 bases and J by 3 bases, with 2 bases between. The DNA for the CDR3 is TGTGCCAGCTATGGGGCCAACGTCCTGACTTTC. Translating it yields CASYGANVLTF.

This chain uses TRBV4-2 with TRBJ2-3; 13 bases fit TRBD2. Germline CDR1 reads LGHNA; CDR2 reads YNFKEQ. The CDR3 contains 16 residues. J lost 4 bases, V lost 4 bases, and 5 bases had no gene match. For the CDR3, the DNA is TGTGCCAGCAGCCCCGACGGACTAGCGGGGGCAGATACGCAGTATTTT. Encoded protein: CASSPDGLAGADTQYF.

This clone was counted a few times. The chain uses TRBV19 and TRBJ2-6, with D perhaps matching TRBD1 (6 bases). CDR1 and CDR2 from the germline V gene are LNHDA and SQIVND (reference sequence). The CDR3 contains 19 residues. Trimming left V 6 bases short and J 0 bases short, with 21 bases between. CDR3 sequence reads: CASSHLQGTSLSGANVLTF. The DNA for the CDR3 is TGTGCCAGTAGCCATCTACAGGGTACATCCCTCTCTGGGGCCAACGTCCTGACTTTC.

This chain links TRBV29-1 with TRBJ2-1; 8 bases line up with TRBD2. The V gene end was trimmed by 7 bases and the J gene end by 9 bases; junction bases not matched to a gene: 11. Germline assignment: CDR1 SQVTM and CDR2 ANQGSEA. The CDR3 has 13 residues. CDR3 loop: CSAAGGSSGEQFF. DNA for the CDR3: TGCAGCGCCGCGGGGGGCAGTTCCGGTGAGCAGTTCTTC.

The chain is built from TRBV25-1 and TRBJ2-1; tentatively, D is TRBD2 (5 bases). The germline V and J ends were trimmed by 2 bases and 8 bases, with 16 bases remaining between them. Germline V CDR1 and CDR2: MGHDK, SYGVNS. The CDR3 has 15 amino acids. The CDR3 region is CASSEGVGANYEQFF. CDR3 coding DNA: TGTGCCAGCAGTGAAGGTGTGGGAGCTAATTATGAGCAGTTCTTC.

The chain is built from TRBV9 and TRBJ2-1; 13 nucleotides agree with TRBD2. The CDR3 runs 16 residues. The germline V gene encodes CDR1 SGDLS and CDR2 YYNGEE. V was pared by 3 bases and J by 10 bases, with 10 bases of the junction left unmatched. CDR3 residues: CASSAELAGGPGEQFF. The CDR3 nucleotides read TGTGCCAGCAGCGCGGAACTAGCGGGAGGGCCAGGAGAGCAGTTCTTC. Full variable domain (remainder filled in from reference TRBV9 and TRBJ2-1): DSGVTQTPKHLITATGQRVTLRCSPRSGDLSVYWYQQSLDQGLQFLIQYYNGEERAKGNILERFSAQQFPDLHSELNLSSLELGDSALYFCASSAELAGGPGEQFFGPGTRLTVL.

This chain joins TRBV7-9 and TRBJ2-7, with 10 bases aligning to TRBD2. Germline values: CDR1 SEHNR, CDR2 FQNEAQ (reference sequence). V dropped 5 bases and J dropped 3; count of bases not matched to a gene: 4. The CDR3 consists of 14 residues. The CDR3 region is CASSLASGSYEQYF. In DNA, the CDR3 is TGTGCCAGCAGCCTCGCTAGCGGGAGCTACGAGCAGTACTTC.

V usage is TRBV11-2 and J usage is TRBJ2-1, with D tentatively TRBD2 (6 bases). CDR1 SGHAT and CDR2 FQNNGV come from the germline V gene. The CDR3 loop spans 15 amino acids. V gave up 4 bases and J gave up 7 bases, with 17 bases separating them. The CDR3 loop reads CASSSSFGSANEQFF. The CDR3 nucleotides are TGTGCCAGCAGCTCCTCTTTCGGGAGTGCGAATGAGCAGTTCTTC.

V gene TRBV14 combines with J gene TRBJ2-1; 8 nucleotides match TRBD1. From germline, CDR1 is SGHDN and CDR2 FVKESK. The CDR3 contains 15 residues. Losses at the gene ends were 4 bases for V and 9 bases for J; bases not matched to a gene: 11. CDR3 sequence (DNA): TGTGCCAGCAGCCCTCTTACCGCGGGACAGGCTGAGCAGTTCTTC. Amino acid sequence: CASSPLTAGQAEQFF.

The chain links TRBV19 to TRBJ1-1, with 9 bases identical to TRBD1. This CDR3 region has 14 residues. CDR1 and CDR2 from the germline V gene are LNHDA and SQIVND (reference sequence). V was clipped by 7 bases and J by 1 base; unmatched bases: 4. The CDR3 nucleotides are TGTGCCAGTAAGGTACAGGGGGCGAACACTGAAGCTTTCTTT. This sequence encodes CASKVQGANTEAFF.

This clone was detected once. V is TRBV29-1 and J is TRBJ1-1; a weak D match, TRBD1 (6 bases). The CDR3 is 15 residues long. The germline gives CDR1 SQVTM, CDR2 ANQGSEA. V lost 4 bases to trimming and J lost 4 bases, with 19 bases between them. In nucleotides, the CDR3 is TGCAGCGTTGCTCCCCTCGGGGGCGGGGGCACTGAAGCTTTCTTT. This codes for CSVAPLGGGGTEAFF.

This chain links TRBV28 with TRBJ1-1; D possibly corresponds to TRBD1 (5 bases). The CDR3 runs 15 residues. V was cut by 5 bases and J by 6 bases, with 19 bases left in between. The germline V gene has CDR1 MDHEN and CDR2 SYDVKM. The CDR3 DNA sequence: TGTGCCAGCAGTCTACGGGCTCCCCGGGGGGCTGAAGCTTTCTTT. Translation: CASSLRAPRGAEAFF.

The V call is TRBV27, the J call TRBJ2-4, with 8 bases lining up with TRBD1. Per the germline V gene, CDR1 is MNHEY and CDR2 is SMNVEV (reference sequence). This CDR3 comprises 14 residues. J lost 1 base, V lost 5 bases, and 1 base had no gene match. The CDR3 loop reads CASSQGAAKNIQYF. The CDR3 DNA follows: TGTGCCAGCAGTCAGGGGGCGGCCAAAAACATTCAGTACTTC.

V usage is TRBV6-1 and J usage is TRBJ1-4; D might be TRBD1 (5 bases). Germline V lookup: CDR1 MNHNS, CDR2 SASEGT. Trimming took off 7 bases at V and 5 bases at J, with 17 bases between the two ends. CDR3 length: 15 residues. The CDR3 is CASTRTGVPNEKLFF. CDR3 bases: TGTGCCAGCACCCGAACGGGGGTCCCCAATGAAAAACTGTTTTTT.

This rearrangement joins TRBV9 to TRBJ2-2, with D perhaps matching TRBD2 (6 bases). The V gene's germline CDR1 is SGDLS and CDR2 YYNGEE. Deletions cut 0 bases from V and 7 bases from J, with 10 bases between. The CDR3 loop spans 14 amino acids. The CDR3 is CASSVERRGGELFF. DNA for the CDR3: TGTGCCAGCAGCGTAGAACGGAGGGGCGGGGAGCTGTTTTTT.

V gene TRBV6-5 combines with J gene TRBJ2-2; a possible D gene is TRBD2 (5 bases). Germline loops: CDR1 MNHEY, CDR2 SVGAGI. V dropped 7 bases and J dropped 7 bases, with 16 bases sitting between them. The CDR3 contains 14 residues. This chain's CDR3 is CASTLSRDGGELFF. CDR3 coding DNA: TGTGCCAGCACCCTATCGAGGGATGGCGGGGAGCTGTTTTTT.